The clone carrying this T cell receptor (beta chain) occurred many times. The antigen is not known. RNA transcripts were the template for amplifying TCR beta CDR3 regions. An initial round of RT-PCR targeting the TCR CDR3 relied on the HTBI primer set. TCRdb passed the multiplex PCR reads through MiXCR, listing each CDR3 protein once. Here the sample spans over 450,000 distinct CDR3 sequences, roughly 18% being singletons. This entry is derived from a study of T cells in Graves' hyperthyroidism and ophthalmopathy. This CDR3 contains 17 residues. CDR1 is SGHTA, CDR2 FQGNSA, per germline. With 4 bases clipped from V and 0 bases from J, the junction kept 5 bases outside the gene matches. Overall study findings and caveats: Most clonotypes expanded in thyroid above 0.001 were likewise present in blood.

Sequences were obtained from blood. This chain connects TRBV7-2 to TRBJ2-3, with 12 bases aligning to TRBD2. The TCR originated in a woman aged 18-29 years with Graves' ophthalmopathy. CDR3 DNA sequence: TGTGCCAGCAGCTCCAACCTAGCGGGAGGGAGCACAGATACGCAGTATTTT. The encoded protein is CASSSNLAGGSTDTQYF.